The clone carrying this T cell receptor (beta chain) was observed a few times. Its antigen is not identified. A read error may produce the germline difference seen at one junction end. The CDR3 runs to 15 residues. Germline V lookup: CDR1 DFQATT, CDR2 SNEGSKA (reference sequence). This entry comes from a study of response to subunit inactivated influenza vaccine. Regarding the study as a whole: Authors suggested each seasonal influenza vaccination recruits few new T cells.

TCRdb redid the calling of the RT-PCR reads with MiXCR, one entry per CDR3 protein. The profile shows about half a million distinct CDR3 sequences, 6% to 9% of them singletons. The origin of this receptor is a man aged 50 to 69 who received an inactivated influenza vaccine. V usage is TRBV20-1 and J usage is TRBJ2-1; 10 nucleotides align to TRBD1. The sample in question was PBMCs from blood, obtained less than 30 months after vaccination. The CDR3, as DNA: TGCAGTGTTAGAGGGACAGGGGTCCACTACAATGAGCAGTTCTTC. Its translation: CSVRGTGVHYNEQFF.